This passage covers 13 T cell receptor beta chains from one sample sequenced in a study of shared clonotypes between healthy human individuals. Sequencing was performed with immunoSEQ multiplex PCR; in TCRdb, only in-frame clones are kept and a portion is missing. Of about 610,000 clones detected, around 97% appear once; the ten largest clones hold 0.045% to 0.06%. The source material was naive CD4+ T cells sorted from blood. The sample's subset: CD45RA+ positively selected. Receptors were obtained from a woman in her twenties or thirties in good health.

The chain joins TRBV6-5 to TRBJ2-7; no reliable D call. Germline-derived CDR1 and CDR2 are MNHEY and SVGAGI. Trimming cost V 0 bases and J 7 bases, with 16 bases left between them. The CDR3 is 15 amino acids. The CDR3 DNA reads TGTGCCAGCAGTTACTCGGTACTATCTAGGCGGGAGCAGTACTTC. Its translation: CASSYSVLSRREQYF.

The rearrangement uses TRBV10-1 and TRBJ1-1; TRBD1 is a possible D gene (6 bases). This CDR3 comprises 13 residues. The germline V and J ends were trimmed by 2 bases and 5 bases, with 9 bases remaining between them. Germline V gene lookup returns CDR1 WNHNN and CDR2 SYGVQD (reference sequence). The CDR3 DNA reads TGCGCCAGCAGTGAGAGGGGGGGAACTGAAGCTTTCTTT. This gives the protein CASSERGGTEAFF.

This chain uses TRBV27 with TRBJ2-2, with TRBD1 matching 9 bases. Looked up from germline, CDR1 is MNHEY and CDR2 is SMNVEV (reference sequence). Trimming at V came to 5 bases and at J to 3 bases, leaving 7 bases not matched to a gene. The CDR3 is 16 amino acids. The CDR3 spells CASSVGTGLYTGELFF. The CDR3 DNA reads TGTGCCAGCAGTGTCGGGACAGGGCTGTACACCGGGGAGCTGTTTTTT.

CDR3 residues: CASRSQGDSNQPQHF. DNA of the CDR3: TGTGCCAGTAGATCACAGGGAGATAGCAATCAGCCCCAGCATTTT. The chain combines TRBV19 with TRBJ1-5; possible D gene TRBD1, 6 bases. CDR3 size: 15 residues. Germline V gives CDR1 LNHDA, CDR2 SQIVND (reference sequence). Trimming stripped 6 bases from V and 0 bases from J, with 12 bases between.

This chain connects TRBV19 to TRBJ1-6; the match to TRBD1 covers 7 bases. Trimming cost V 6 bases and J 4 bases; bases outside gene matches: 6. This CDR3 is 15 amino acids long. Germline lookup yields CDR1 LNHDA and CDR2 SQIVND (reference sequence). The CDR3 loop reads CASRRDRAYNSPLHF. The DNA of the CDR3 is TGTGCCAGTAGGCGGGACAGAGCATATAATTCACCCCTCCACTTT.

The chain couples TRBV6-8 to TRBJ1-2, with D uncertain. Germline V CDR1 and CDR2: MNHGY, SAAAGT. Trimming pared 10 bases from V and 4 bases from J, leaving 22 bases between. The CDR3 extends over 15 amino acids. The CDR3 coding sequence is TGTGCCAATTGCCCCCACGCCCAAACAATCTATGGCTACACCTTC. Its protein is CANCPHAQTIYGYTF.

This chain connects TRBV9 to TRBJ2-1; the match to TRBD2 covers 13 bases. After removal of 4 bases from V and 2 bases from J, the junction contained 6 bases not matched to a gene. Germline loops: CDR1 SGDLS, CDR2 YYNGEE. The CDR3 has 17 residues. Here the CDR3 reads CASSISGLAGTYNEQFF. For the CDR3, the DNA is TGTGCCAGCAGCATATCGGGACTAGCGGGAACCTACAATGAGCAGTTCTTC.

V and J are TRBV10-3 and TRBJ2-3, with TRBD2 as a possible D gene (5 bases). Germline CDR1 reads ENHRY; CDR2 reads SYGVKD. CDR3 length equals 14 residues. V was pared by 7 bases and J by 4 bases, with 15 bases between. CDR3 protein: CAINDPGFADTQYF. CDR3 in DNA: TGTGCCATCAATGATCCGGGATTCGCAGATACGCAGTATTTT.

V is TRBV5-4 and J is TRBJ2-3; TRBD2 aligns across 9 bases. J gave up 2 bases and V 4 bases, and 5 bases lay outside the gene matches. This CDR3 region has 15 residues. Germline CDR1 reads SGHNT; CDR2 reads YYREEE (reference sequence). The CDR3 region has the DNA TGTGCCAGCAGCGAAGGACTAGCGTACACAGATACGCAGTATTTT. Translated, it gives CASSEGLAYTDTQYF.

The rearrangement joins TRBV4-2 to TRBJ2-5; D might be TRBD1 or TRBD2, each matching 6 bases. The CDR3 is 14 residues long. Germline V lookup: CDR1 LGHNA, CDR2 YNFKEQ. Trimming shortened V by 0 bases and J by 5 bases, and 10 bases separated the two germline ends. CDR3 coding DNA: TGTGCCAGCAGCCAAGATAGAGGGGGGGAGACCCAGTACTTC. This encodes CASSQDRGGETQYF.

CDR3 in amino acids: CAAAAGVNDQPQHF. In nucleotides, the CDR3 is TGTGCTGCAGCGGCAGGGGTTAATGATCAGCCCCAGCATTTT. This rearrangement joins TRBV6-1 to TRBJ1-5, with D perhaps TRBD1 (6 bases). Germline V gene sequence: CDR1 MNHNS, CDR2 SASEGT. The CDR3 is made up of 14 amino acids.

The chain recombines TRBV4-1 with TRBJ2-1; D is ambiguous. The germline V and J ends were trimmed by 1 base and 0 bases, with 7 bases remaining between them. The germline CDR1 and CDR2 sequences are MGHRA and YSYEKL. CDR3 length: 15 amino acids. The DNA of the CDR3 is TGCGCCAGCAGCCAAGGGGCTCTCTCCTACAATGAGCAGTTCTTC. The encoded protein is CASSQGALSYNEQFF.

To note about this clone: A read error is likely, as this CDR3 ends without the conserved phenylalanine or tryptophan. The DNA is left out, because the CDR3 cannot be placed on it with certainty; the CDR3 is given as TCRdb lists it. This sequence joins TRBV21-1 and TRBJ2-3; the table names TRBD1, a call not compared with the DNA. TRBV21-1 is an annotated pseudogene. Including both end residues, the CDR3 is 9 amino acids long. CDR3 loop: CASTRFPPG.